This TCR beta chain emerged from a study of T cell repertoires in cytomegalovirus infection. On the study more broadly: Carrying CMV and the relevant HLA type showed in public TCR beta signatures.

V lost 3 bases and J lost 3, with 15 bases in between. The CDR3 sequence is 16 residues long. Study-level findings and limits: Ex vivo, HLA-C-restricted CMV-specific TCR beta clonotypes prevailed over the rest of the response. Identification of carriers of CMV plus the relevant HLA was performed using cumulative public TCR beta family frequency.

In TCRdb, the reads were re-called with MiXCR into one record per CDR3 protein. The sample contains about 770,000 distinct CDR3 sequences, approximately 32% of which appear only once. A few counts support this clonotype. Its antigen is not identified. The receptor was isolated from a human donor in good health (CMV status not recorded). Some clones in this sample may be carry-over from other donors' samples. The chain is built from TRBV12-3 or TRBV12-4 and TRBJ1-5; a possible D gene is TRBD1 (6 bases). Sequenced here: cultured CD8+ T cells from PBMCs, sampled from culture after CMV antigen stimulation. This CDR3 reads CASSFVGANLNQPQHF. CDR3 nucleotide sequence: TGTGCCAGCAGTTTCGTGGGGGCCAATCTCAATCAGCCCCAGCATTTT.